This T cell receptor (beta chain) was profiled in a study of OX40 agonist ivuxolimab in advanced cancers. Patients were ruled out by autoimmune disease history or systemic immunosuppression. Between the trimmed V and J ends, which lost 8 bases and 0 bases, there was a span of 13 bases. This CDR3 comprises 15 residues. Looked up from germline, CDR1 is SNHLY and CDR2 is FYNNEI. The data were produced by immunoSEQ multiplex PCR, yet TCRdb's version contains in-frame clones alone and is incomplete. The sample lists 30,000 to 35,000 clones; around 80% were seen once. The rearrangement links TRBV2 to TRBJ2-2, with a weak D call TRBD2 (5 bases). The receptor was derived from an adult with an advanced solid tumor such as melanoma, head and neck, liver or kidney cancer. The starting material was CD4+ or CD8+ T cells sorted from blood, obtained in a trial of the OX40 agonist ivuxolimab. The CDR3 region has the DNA TGTGCCAGCGGCGTTGCGGGCCCGAACACCGGGGAGCTGTTTTTT. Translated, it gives CASGVAGPNTGELFF.